These 12 T cell receptor beta chains were sequenced from one sample in a study of OX40 agonist ivuxolimab in advanced cancers. The table came from immunoSEQ multiplex PCR; TCRdb's copy has only in-frame clones and leaves some out. The profile covers 90,000 to 100,000 clones, with nearly 90% appearing a single time and around 0.15% taken by the ten largest. The sample in question was CD4+ or CD8+ T cells sorted from blood, obtained in a trial of the OX40 agonist ivuxolimab. Receptors were obtained from an adult with an advanced solid tumor such as melanoma, head and neck, liver or kidney cancer.

This clone has just a few counts. The genes are TRBV7-2 and TRBJ1-5; D gene ambiguous. V dropped 2 bases and J dropped 3 bases, with 5 bases sitting between them. Germline lookup yields CDR1 SGHTA and CDR2 FQGNSA. The CDR3 is 13 residues long. This CDR3 reads CASSLSVNQPQHF. For the CDR3, the DNA is TGTGCCAGCAGCTTATCTGTCAATCAGCCCCAGCATTTT.

The chain links TRBV5-4 to TRBJ2-3; TRBD2 matches 9 bases. The CDR3 is 16 amino acids. Germline V gives CDR1 SGHNT, CDR2 YYREEE (reference sequence). Trimming at V came to 4 bases and at J to 5 bases, leaving 11 bases not matched to a gene. The CDR3 DNA follows: TGTGCCAGCAGCCCCGGGACTAGCTCGTTCAGAGATACGCAGTATTTT. Its protein is CASSPGTSSFRDTQYF.

The CDR3 nucleotides are TGCAGCGTTGTAGAAAGGAAAAGCTACACCTTC. Translation: CSVVERKSYTF. This sequence joins TRBV29-1 and TRBJ1-2; D call uncertain. The V end was cut by 4 bases, the J end by 9 bases, with 12 bases between. The germline gives CDR1 SQVTM, CDR2 ANQGSEA. The CDR3 sequence is 11 residues long.

The genes are TRBV30 and TRBJ1-1; 9 bases fit TRBD1. The CDR3 is made up of 12 amino acids. Germline V CDR1 and CDR2: GTSNPN, SVGIG (reference sequence). With V trimmed by 2 bases and J by 7 bases, 2 bases remained unmatched. This chain's CDR3 is CAWSWDRVEAFF. The CDR3 coding sequence is TGTGCCTGGAGTTGGGACAGGGTTGAAGCTTTCTTT.

The table lists this clone with a count of one. The J gene is TRBJ2-1, the V gene TRBV2; 8 positions agree with TRBD1. In germline, CDR1 is SNHLY, CDR2 FYNNEI. The V gene end was trimmed by 7 bases and the J gene end by 13 bases; junction bases not matched to a gene: 6. CDR3 size: 11 residues. In nucleotides, the CDR3 is TGTGCCAGCACGACAGGGGCGACCCAGTTCTTC. Translating it yields CASTTGATQFF.

This sequence joins TRBV4-2 and TRBJ2-3; possible D gene TRBD2, 7 bases. The V gene lost 4 bases and the J gene lost 6 bases, with 14 bases spanning the gap. Germline V lookup: CDR1 LGHNA, CDR2 YNFKEQ. This CDR3 spans 14 amino acids. CDR3 DNA sequence: TGTGCCAGCAGCCCCGCGGGGGCTGGCGATACGCAGTATTTT. It is translated as CASSPAGAGDTQYF.

The V gene is TRBV7-9, the J gene TRBJ2-3; no firm D call. The CDR3 covers 13 residues. Per germline, CDR1 SEHNR and CDR2 FQNEAQ (reference sequence). Deletions cut 5 bases from V and 0 bases from J, with 6 bases between. The CDR3 loop is CASSLHSTDTQYF. CDR3 coding DNA: TGTGCCAGCAGCCTCCACAGCACAGATACGCAGTATTTT.

The chain joins TRBV6-4 to TRBJ2-3, with TRBD2 matching over 9 bases. The CDR3 runs 15 residues. Per the germline V gene, CDR1 is MRHNA and CDR2 is SNTAGT. After removal of 4 bases from V and 4 bases from J, the junction contained 6 bases not matched to a gene. The CDR3 protein is CASSARAGGPDTQYF. The CDR3 DNA sequence: TGTGCCAGCAGTGCTAGGGCGGGGGGGCCAGATACGCAGTATTTT.

The chain couples TRBV7-3 to TRBJ1-1; 7 positions agree with TRBD1. After removal of 5 bases from V and 7 bases from J, the junction contained 10 bases not matched to a gene. There are 14 residues in the CDR3. The germline V gene encodes CDR1 SGHTA and CDR2 FQGTGA. The DNA for the CDR3 is TGTGCCAGCAGCCCAGGGGGGAGTACTGGTGAAGCTTTCTTT. This translates into CASSPGGSTGEAFF.

This clone has just a few counts. The chain has TRBV10-3 and TRBJ2-2; TRBD2 aligns across 10 bases. The V gene end was trimmed by 0 bases and the J gene end by 4 bases; junction bases not matched to a gene: 2. Germline V gene lookup returns CDR1 ENHRY and CDR2 SYGVKD. CDR3 length equals 16 residues. The CDR3 DNA follows: TGTGCCATCAGTGAGTCTGGGACTAGCGTCACCGGGGAGCTGTTTTTT. Its protein is CAISESGTSVTGELFF.

The V call is TRBV15, the J call TRBJ1-5; TRBD1 is a possible D gene (5 bases). The V gene lost 4 bases and the J gene lost 5 bases, with 9 bases spanning the gap. This CDR3 is built from 13 residues. From germline, CDR1 is LNHNV and CDR2 YYDKDF (reference sequence). The CDR3 region has the DNA TGTGCCACCAGCAAAACGGGGGATCAGCCCCAGCATTTT. It is translated as CATSKTGDQPQHF.

The chain links TRBV19 to TRBJ2-3; TRBD1 is a possible D gene (6 bases). There are 15 residues in the CDR3. The germline V and J ends were trimmed by 5 bases and 3 bases, with 15 bases remaining between them. Germline V gene data show CDR1 as LNHDA and CDR2 as SQIVND (reference sequence). This chain's CDR3 is CASSRPGHTTDTQYF. The CDR3 DNA is TGTGCCAGTAGTCGTCCGGGACATACAACAGATACGCAGTATTTT.